This T cell receptor (beta chain) came from a study of post-analysis software for immune sequencing data (dated by TCRdb to 2014 to 2015). With regard to the full study: Relapsing-remitting, secondary progressive and progressive-relapsing multiple sclerosis were recorded as disease courses, and subtype annotation was lacking for some patients. The multiple sclerosis patient repertoires were compared with about a dozen previously published healthy control repertoires from donors aged 6 to 25 years. A subset of samples was prepared in parallel using single-end sample barcoding, then pooled and co-amplified after Illumina adapter ligation.

The library was built by means of PCR. Sequencing was performed on an Illumina HiSeq 2500. Unique molecular identifiers were incorporated into TCR beta cDNA libraries to reduce PCR and sequencing biases. Roughly 500,000 cDNA molecules were obtained for every 1 to 10 million input T cells, so each molecule roughly corresponded to one T cell. The patient libraries were prepared and sequenced with the same protocol used for the earlier healthy control dataset. Samples belonging to the same batch were prepared together, multiplexed and sequenced on a shared HiSeq lane. In the paper's pipeline: Raw barcoded reads were processed with MIGEC, and single-read molecular identifier groups were discarded before consensus assembly and CDR3 extraction. VDJtools was used for post-analysis of the clonotype tables, and diversity was normalized by down-sampling every dataset to the size of the smallest sample. Repertoire overlap clustering matched CDR3 amino acid but not nucleotide sequences to correct batch-related cross-sample contamination. TCRdb reprocessed the public reads (quality trimming at Q25 with fastp, clone calling with MiXCR) and kept in-frame beta chains. A single entry per CDR3 protein holds the most common genes and DNA from its merged rows. TCRdb, rather than the study authors, made the V and J calls. The sample yields roughly 570,000 distinct CDR3 sequences; around a third were counted once. Around 5.9% of the sample rests with the top ten.

To demonstrate the VDJtools post-analysis software, the study profiled TCR beta repertoires from the peripheral blood of about 13 young patients with multiple sclerosis. The patients with multiple sclerosis were children and adolescents between roughly 6 and 15 years of age. The investigation overall reported the following: Four to six TRBV segments, including TRBV5-6, TRBV5-1 and TRBV20-1, were significantly more frequent in patients than controls. Multiple sclerosis patients had significantly lower normalized Chao1 diversity than controls, a result that suggests substantial peripheral T-cell clonal expansion. Direct clustering with F measure revealed strong co-clustering of samples prepared in the same batch, which led to a batch-effect correction. The multiple sclerosis patient group was slightly younger than the control group.

This clonotype was recorded a few times. Its antigen has not been determined. Base qualities are not recorded, but no much larger clone differs from it by a single base. CDR1 and CDR2 are drawn from the germline V gene: MRHNA, SNTAGT. Spanning cysteine to phenylalanine, the CDR3 consists of 13 amino acids. Only the CDR3 region is kept as DNA, spanning 39 bases read in frame from base 1. V drops 2 bases and J drops 6 bases, leaving 9 bases in between. The chain uses TRBV6-4 and TRBJ2-3; no confident D gene assignment can be made. Sequencing was performed on blood. This receptor was identified in a girl aged 2 to 17 with multiple sclerosis. CDR3 region: CASSDIGDDTQYF. In nucleotides, the sequence is TGTGCCAGCAGTGACATTGGGGATGATACGCAGTATTTT.